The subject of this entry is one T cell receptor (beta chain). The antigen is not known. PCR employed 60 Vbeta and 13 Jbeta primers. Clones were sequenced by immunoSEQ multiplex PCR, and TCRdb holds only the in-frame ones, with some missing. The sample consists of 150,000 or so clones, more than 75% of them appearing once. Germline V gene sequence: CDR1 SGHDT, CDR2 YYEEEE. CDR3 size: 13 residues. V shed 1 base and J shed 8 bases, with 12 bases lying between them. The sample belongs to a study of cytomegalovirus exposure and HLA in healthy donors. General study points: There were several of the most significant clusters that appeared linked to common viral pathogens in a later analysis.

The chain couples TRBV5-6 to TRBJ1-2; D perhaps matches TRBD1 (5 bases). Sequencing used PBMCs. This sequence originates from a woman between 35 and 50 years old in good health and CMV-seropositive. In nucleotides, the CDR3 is TGTGCCAGCAGCTTGCCAGGGAGGTACGGCTACACCTTC. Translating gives CASSLPGRYGYTF.